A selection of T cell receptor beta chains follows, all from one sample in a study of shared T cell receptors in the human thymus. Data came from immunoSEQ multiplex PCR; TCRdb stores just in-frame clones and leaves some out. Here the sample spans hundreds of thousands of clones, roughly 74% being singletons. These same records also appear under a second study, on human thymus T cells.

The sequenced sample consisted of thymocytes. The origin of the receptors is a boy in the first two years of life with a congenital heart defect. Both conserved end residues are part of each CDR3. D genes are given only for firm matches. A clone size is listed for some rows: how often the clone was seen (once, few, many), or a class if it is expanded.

CDR3 DNA: TGTGCCATCAGCTCTGGTTTTGGGGGGAATTACGAGCAGTACTTC
CDR3 protein: CAISSGFGGNYEQYF
J gene: TRBJ2-7
D gene: -
clone size: once
V gene: TRBV10-3

CDR3 DNA: TGTGCCAGCAGTGCCCCGCGGGAGGGGAAAGAGACCCAGTACTTC
CDR3 protein: CASSAPREGKETQYF
J gene: TRBJ2-5
D gene: TRBD2
clone size: few
V gene: TRBV25-1

CDR3 DNA: TGTGCCAGCAGAAGACAGGGGACCGAGCAGTACTTC
CDR3 protein: CASRRQGTEQYF
J gene: TRBJ2-7
D gene: TRBD1
clone size: -
V gene: TRBV28

CDR3 DNA: TGTGCCAGCAGCTCCACCCATAGGCGGGAGGGCAGCACAGATACGCAGTATTTT
CDR3 protein: CASSSTHRREGSTDTQYF
J gene: TRBJ2-3
D gene: TRBD2
clone size: -
V gene: TRBV7-2

CDR3 DNA: TGTGCCAGCAGTTTCGTGGGGCCGGACCGGAATGAGCAGTTCTTC
CDR3 protein: CASSFVGPDRNEQFF
J gene: TRBJ2-1
D gene: -
clone size: -
V gene: TRBV27

CDR3 DNA: TGTGCCAGTAGTATCAAGGAGGGGTCCACAGATACGCAGTATTTT
CDR3 protein: CASSIKEGSTDTQYF
J gene: TRBJ2-3
D gene: -
clone size: -
V gene: TRBV19

CDR3 DNA: TGTGCCAGCAGCTTCGTGACTAGCAGAGAGACCCAGTACTTC
CDR3 protein: CASSFVTSRETQYF
J gene: TRBJ2-5
D gene: TRBD2
clone size: -
V gene: TRBV11-3

CDR3 DNA: TGTGCCAGCAGCTCCTTAGCGGGTCGCACAGATACGCAGTATTTT
CDR3 protein: CASSSLAGRTDTQYF
J gene: TRBJ2-3
D gene: TRBD2
clone size: -
V gene: TRBV5-4

CDR3 DNA: TGTGCCAGCAGCCAAGGGTGGAGCGGGCCTCCCGGCTCTGGGGCCAACGTCCTGACTTTC
CDR3 protein: CASSQGWSGPPGSGANVLTF
J gene: TRBJ2-6
D gene: -
clone size: few
V gene: TRBV4-2

CDR3 DNA: TGTGCCAGCAGTTTCGATAGCGGGAGTTGGTACGAGCAGTACTTC
CDR3 protein: CASSFDSGSWYEQYF
J gene: TRBJ2-7
D gene: TRBD2
clone size: -
V gene: TRBV27

CDR3 DNA: TGTGCCAGCAGTACAGCGGGACTAGCGGGCCTCTACAATGAGCAGTTCTTC
CDR3 protein: CASSTAGLAGLYNEQFF
J gene: TRBJ2-1
D gene: TRBD2
clone size: -
V gene: TRBV28

CDR3 DNA: TGTGCCAGCAGTTCCCACAGGGGGCGCAGTCACGAGCAGTACTTC
CDR3 protein: CASSSHRGRSHEQYF
J gene: TRBJ2-7
D gene: TRBD1
clone size: -
V gene: TRBV27

CDR3 DNA: TGTGCTAGTGGTTTGGTATTTGTAGGCAGGACAAACACTGAAGCTTTCTTT
CDR3 protein: CASGLVFVGRTNTEAFF
J gene: TRBJ1-1
D gene: -
clone size: few
V gene: TRBV12-5

CDR3 DNA: TGCGCCAGCAGCCCCCTGCAGGGGCCCCCCACAGATACGCAGTATTTT
CDR3 protein: CASSPLQGPPTDTQYF
J gene: TRBJ2-3
D gene: -
clone size: few
V gene: TRBV5-1

CDR3 DNA: TGCGCCAGCAGCCAAGTGGACTGCAACCGTAGCGGGACAACAAATGAAAAACTGTTTTTT
CDR3 protein: CASSQVDCNRSGTTNEKLFF
J gene: TRBJ1-4
D gene: -
clone size: -
V gene: TRBV4-1

CDR3 DNA: TGTGCCAGCAGTGTTAGTGGTTTCTTT
CDR3 protein: CASSVSGFF
J gene: TRBJ1-1
D gene: -
clone size: -
V gene: TRBV6-1

CDR3 DNA: TGTGCCAGCAGCCAAAATCAGGGGGAGGAGACCCAGTACTTC
CDR3 protein: CASSQNQGEETQYF
J gene: TRBJ2-5
D gene: TRBD1
clone size: -
V gene: TRBV6-5

CDR3 DNA: TGCAGCGTTGCGTTAACAGATTACGAGCAGTACTTC
CDR3 protein: CSVALTDYEQYF
J gene: TRBJ2-7
D gene: -
clone size: -
V gene: TRBV29-1

CDR3 DNA: TGTGCCAGTAGTATAAAGTGGGCAGGGGGAAGTGACACTGAAGCTTTCTTT
CDR3 protein: CASSIKWAGGSDTEAFF
J gene: TRBJ1-1
D gene: TRBD1
clone size: -
V gene: TRBV19

CDR3 DNA: TGTGCCAGCAGCGCCTCCCGACAGGGAGGAGCTACTGAAGCTTTCTTT
CDR3 protein: CASSASRQGGATEAFF
J gene: TRBJ1-1
D gene: TRBD1
clone size: -
V gene: TRBV5-4

CDR3 DNA: TGCGCCAGCAGCCAAGATAGAACAGGGGGCTATGAGCAGTTCTTC
CDR3 protein: CASSQDRTGGYEQFF
J gene: TRBJ2-1
D gene: TRBD1
clone size: -
V gene: TRBV4-3

CDR3 DNA: TGTGCCAGCACCCTGACAGGTGCTAAAGACACTGAAGCTTTCTTT
CDR3 protein: CASTLTGAKDTEAFF
J gene: TRBJ1-1
D gene: -
clone size: -
V gene: TRBV27

CDR3 DNA: TGTGCCAGCAGCGTGGCCCCCGGTGGACTAGCTTTCTACGAGCAGTACTTC
CDR3 protein: CASSVAPGGLAFYEQYF
J gene: TRBJ2-7
D gene: TRBD2
clone size: -
V gene: TRBV9

CDR3 DNA: TGTGCCAGCAGATGGACTAGCGGGACCTACGAGCAGTACTTC
CDR3 protein: CASRWTSGTYEQYF
J gene: TRBJ2-7
D gene: TRBD2
clone size: -
V gene: TRBV6-1

CDR3 DNA: TGTGCCAGTAGTACGACACGAAAGGGCTACACCTTC
CDR3 protein: CASSTTRKGYTF
J gene: TRBJ1-2
D gene: -
clone size: -
V gene: TRBV19

CDR3 DNA: TGTGCCAGCAGCTTAGGGAGAGGCCAGGGGGGAAACACCATATATTTT
CDR3 protein: CASSLGRGQGGNTIYF
J gene: TRBJ1-3
D gene: -
clone size: -
V gene: TRBV7-9

CDR3 DNA: TGCGCCAGCAGCCAAGATCTCCGGGAGGGTTTGGATGAGCAGTTCTTC
CDR3 protein: CASSQDLREGLDEQFF
J gene: TRBJ2-1
D gene: TRBD2
clone size: -
V gene: TRBV4-1

CDR3 DNA: TGTGCCAGCAGCCTAGGGGTAGCGGGAGGGTCCACAGATACGCAGTATTTT
CDR3 protein: CASSLGVAGGSTDTQYF
J gene: TRBJ2-3
D gene: TRBD2
clone size: -
V gene: TRBV11-2

CDR3 DNA: TGTGCCAGCAGGATTGGACAGGGATCCTCTCCTGAGCAGTTCTTC
CDR3 protein: CASRIGQGSSPEQFF
J gene: TRBJ2-1
D gene: TRBD1
clone size: -
V gene: TRBV2

CDR3 DNA: TGTGCCAGCAGCTTAAGAATTGCTGGACAGGGATATGGCTACACCTTC
CDR3 protein: CASSLRIAGQGYGYTF
J gene: TRBJ1-2
D gene: TRBD1
clone size: -
V gene: TRBV11-2

CDR3 DNA: TGTGCCAGCAGTAACCGGGTCTCCCTGGGTCAGCCCCAGCATTTT
CDR3 protein: CASSNRVSLGQPQHF
J gene: TRBJ1-5
D gene: -
clone size: -
V gene: TRBV6-5

CDR3 DNA: TGTGCCAGCTCACCACCGCGGGGGGTGTGGCAAGAGACCCAGTACTTC
CDR3 protein: CASSPPRGVWQETQYF
J gene: TRBJ2-5
D gene: TRBD2
clone size: -
V gene: TRBV18

CDR3 DNA: TGTGCCAGCTCACCACCGGGACTAGCGGGAGGGCCTAATTACAATGAGCAGTTCTTC
CDR3 protein: CASSPPGLAGGPNYNEQFF
J gene: TRBJ2-1
D gene: TRBD2
clone size: -
V gene: TRBV18

CDR3 DNA: TGTGCCAGCAGCTTATTCGTGGGCGGCTACACCTTC
CDR3 protein: CASSLFVGGYTF
J gene: TRBJ1-2
D gene: -
clone size: -
V gene: TRBV5-4

CDR3 DNA: TGTGCCAGCAGTGATCCCCCCCTGCCAGCGGGGGAAGGTGGTGAGCAGTTCTTC
CDR3 protein: CASSDPPLPAGEGGEQFF
J gene: TRBJ2-1
D gene: TRBD2
clone size: -
V gene: TRBV25-1